The clone carrying this TCR beta chain was recorded once. Donors were healthy HIV-negative adults without recent acute infections or vaccinations. Libraries were prepared by immunoSEQ multiplex PCR; TCRdb keeps only in-frame clonotypes and omits some of them. Here the sample spans roughly 1,500,000 clones, about 98.5% being singletons. The sample is drawn from a study of shared clonotypes between healthy human individuals. Germline CDR1 ENHRY, CDR2 SYGVKD. The CDR3 is 16 amino acids. Deletions cut 6 bases from V and 2 bases from J, with 17 bases between. The sample comprised naive CD4+ T cells sorted from blood. Stated subset: CD45RA+ positively selected. The gene calls are TRBV10-3 and TRBJ1-5; D possibly corresponds to TRBD1 (5 bases). This TCR was recovered from a man aged 25-45 years in good health. As DNA, the CDR3 is TGTGCCATCAGCCCGAGTGGGGGGATGGGCAATCAGCCCCAGCATTTT. This gives the protein CAISPSGGMGNQPQHF.